One sample yielded the 4 T cell receptor beta chains listed below, sequenced in a study of blood T cell repertoires in COVID-19. Assay used: immunoSEQ multiplex PCR; TCRdb lists only in-frame clones, some missing. This repertoire shows 150,000 to 200,000 clones, around 90% found once; its top ten account for roughly 0.6%. The sample taken for sequencing was peripheral blood. The receptors stem from a man aged 50 or older with acute or convalescent COVID-19.

The CDR3 region is CAWSGTGTPRSSYNEQFF. The DNA for the CDR3 is TGTGCCTGGAGTGGGACAGGGACTCCAAGGAGCTCCTACAATGAGCAGTTCTTC. This chain connects TRBV30 to TRBJ2-1; TRBD1 matches 8 bases. Germline values: CDR1 GTSNPN, CDR2 SVGIG (reference sequence). This CDR3 has 18 residues. Trimming removed 1 base from V and 0 bases from J; junction bases left unmatched: 11.

The chain carries TRBV9 and TRBJ2-7, with TRBD2 matching 10 bases. The germline V gene encodes CDR1 SGDLS and CDR2 YYNGEE. This CDR3 is built from 14 residues. V lost 3 bases to trimming and J lost 7 bases; unmatched junction nucleotides: 7. The chain's CDR3 is CASSGALAGYEQYF. CDR3 DNA sequence: TGTGCCAGCAGCGGAGCACTAGCGGGATATGAGCAGTACTTC.

For the CDR3, the DNA is TGTGCCAGCAGCTTAACAGGGGCGGCAGGGAAGTCGGCAGATACGCAGTATTTT. Translation: CASSLTGAAGKSADTQYF. The chain joins TRBV7-3 to TRBJ2-3, with D possibly matching TRBD1 (5 bases). V was shortened by 0 bases and J by 4 bases, with 20 bases between the two germline ends. This CDR3 spans 18 amino acids. Germline CDR1 SGHTA, CDR2 FQGTGA.

The J gene is TRBJ1-1, the V gene TRBV29-1, with TRBD1 matching over 7 bases. V gave up 6 bases and J gave up 2 bases; unmatched junction bases: 9. This CDR3 region has 14 residues. The V gene's germline CDR1 is SQVTM and CDR2 ANQGSEA. This CDR3 is CSVDWDRLNTEAFF. The CDR3, as DNA: TGCAGCGTAGACTGGGACAGACTAAACACTGAAGCTTTCTTT.